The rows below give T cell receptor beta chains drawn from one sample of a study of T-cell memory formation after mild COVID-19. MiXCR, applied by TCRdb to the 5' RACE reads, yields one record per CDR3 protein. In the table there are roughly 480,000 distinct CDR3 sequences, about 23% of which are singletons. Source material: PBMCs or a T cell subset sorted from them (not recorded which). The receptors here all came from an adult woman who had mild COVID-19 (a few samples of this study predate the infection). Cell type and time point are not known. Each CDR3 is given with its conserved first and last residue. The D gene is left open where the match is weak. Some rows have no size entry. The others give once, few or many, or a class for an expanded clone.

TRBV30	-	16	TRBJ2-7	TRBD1	CASSRGTGALGYEQYF	TGTGCCTCCAGTCGGGGGACAGGAGCTTTAGGTTACGAGCAGTACTTC
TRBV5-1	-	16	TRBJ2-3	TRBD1	CASSSPGQGPTDTQYF	TGCGCCAGCAGCTCTCCGGGACAGGGTCCGACAGATACGCAGTATTTT
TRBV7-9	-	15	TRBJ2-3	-	CASSLVEVVTDTQYF	TGTGCCAGCAGCTTAGTGGAGGTAGTAACAGATACGCAGTATTTT
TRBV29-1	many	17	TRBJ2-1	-	CSVEDGGRKGSYNEQFF	TGCAGCGTTGAAGATGGGGGCAGGAAGGGATCCTACAATGAGCAGTTCTTC
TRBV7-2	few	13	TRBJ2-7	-	CASSFVSGDEQYF	TGTGCCAGCAGCTTTGTGTCCGGGGACGAGCAGTACTTC
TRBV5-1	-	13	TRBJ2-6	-	CATGHSGANVLTF	TGCGCCACCGGACACTCTGGGGCCAACGTCCTGACTTTC
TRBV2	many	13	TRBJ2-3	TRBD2	CASQGTSTDTQYF	TGTGCCAGCCAGGGGACTAGTACAGATACGCAGTATTTT
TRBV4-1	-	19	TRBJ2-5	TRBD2	CASSQDPATSGGLQETQYF	TGCGCCAGCAGCCAAGATCCCGCTACTAGCGGGGGACTCCAAGAGACCCAGTACTTC
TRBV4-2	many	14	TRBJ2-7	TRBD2	CASRTSGGSYEQYF	TGTGCCAGCAGGACTAGCGGGGGCTCTTACGAGCAGTACTTC
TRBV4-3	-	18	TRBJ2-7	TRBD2	CASSQDLQRGEGANEQYF	TGCGCCAGCAGCCAAGACCTCCAGCGGGGGGAGGGCGCGAACGAGCAGTACTTC
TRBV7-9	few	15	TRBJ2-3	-	CASSLNEASTDTQYF	TGTGCCAGCAGCTTAAACGAGGCTAGCACAGATACGCAGTATTTT
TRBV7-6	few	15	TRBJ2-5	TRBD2	CASSPRTSGSETQYF	TGTGCCAGCAGCCCCCGGACTAGCGGGAGTGAGACCCAGTACTTC
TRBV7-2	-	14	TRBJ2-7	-	CASSLALPEPKQYF	TGTGCCAGCAGCTTAGCCCTACCAGAACCAAAGCAGTACTTC
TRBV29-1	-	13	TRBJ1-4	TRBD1	CSVRQGASEKLFF	TGCAGCGTCCGACAGGGGGCTAGTGAAAAACTGTTTTTT
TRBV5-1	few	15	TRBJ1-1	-	CASSLGADLNTEAFF	TGCGCCAGCAGCTTGGGAGCAGATTTGAACACTGAAGCTTTCTTT
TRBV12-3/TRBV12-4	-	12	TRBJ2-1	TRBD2	CASSRTSREQFF	TGTGCCAGCAGCCGGACTAGCCGTGAGCAGTTCTTC
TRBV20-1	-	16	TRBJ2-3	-	CSAKPAGTIRTDTQYF	TGCAGTGCTAAGCCGGCAGGCACCATCCGCACAGATACGCAGTATTTT
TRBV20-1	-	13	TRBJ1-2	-	CSANNRRGTGYTF	TGCAGTGCCAACAACAGAAGGGGAACTGGCTACACCTTC
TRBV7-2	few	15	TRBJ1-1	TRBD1	CASSPRGPANTEAFF	TGTGCCAGCAGTCCCAGGGGGCCCGCGAACACTGAAGCTTTCTTT
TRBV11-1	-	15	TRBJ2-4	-	CASSREPGSKNIQYF	TGTGCCAGCAGCCGCGAACCGGGATCCAAAAACATTCAGTACTTC
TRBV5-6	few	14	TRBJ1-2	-	CASSPPRQPGGYTF	TGTGCCAGCAGCCCGCCCCGACAGCCTGGGGGCTACACCTTC
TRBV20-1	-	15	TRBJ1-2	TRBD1	CSASKTGSLNYGYTF	TGCAGTGCCTCAAAGACAGGGTCGCTAAACTATGGCTACACCTTC
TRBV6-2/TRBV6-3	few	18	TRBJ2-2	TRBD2	CASSPLLAGGLNTGELFF	TGTGCCAGCAGCCCCCTTCTAGCGGGAGGGCTGAACACCGGGGAGCTGTTTTTT
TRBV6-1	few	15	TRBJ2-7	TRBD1	CASNQQDRAEYEQYF	TGTGCCAGCAATCAGCAGGACAGGGCGGAATACGAGCAGTACTTC
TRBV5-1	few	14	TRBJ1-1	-	CASSLFGTNTEAFF	TGCGCCAGCAGCTTGTTTGGGACAAACACTGAAGCTTTCTTT
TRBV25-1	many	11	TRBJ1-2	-	CASSDGYGYTF	TGTGCCAGCAGTGATGGTTATGGCTACACCTTC
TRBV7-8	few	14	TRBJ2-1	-	CASSLARRDNEQFF	TGTGCCAGCAGCTTAGCGAGAAGGGACAATGAGCAGTTCTTC
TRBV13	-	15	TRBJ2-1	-	CASSFRSRGYNEQFF	TGTGCCAGCAGCTTCAGGAGCCGTGGGTACAATGAGCAGTTCTTC
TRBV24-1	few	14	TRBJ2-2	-	CATSDPRGAGELFF	TGTGCCACCAGTGACCCCCGGGGCGCCGGGGAGCTGTTTTTT
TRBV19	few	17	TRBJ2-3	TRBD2	CASSPGGLAGGTDTQYF	TGTGCCAGTAGTCCCGGTGGGCTAGCGGGGGGCACAGATACGCAGTATTTT
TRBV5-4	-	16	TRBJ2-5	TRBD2	CASSPRGLAVQETQYF	TGTGCCAGCAGCCCCAGGGGACTAGCGGTACAAGAGACCCAGTACTTC
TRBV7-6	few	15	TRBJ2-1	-	CASSPRGGLHNEQFF	TGTGCCAGCAGCCCCAGGGGGGGGCTCCACAATGAGCAGTTCTTC
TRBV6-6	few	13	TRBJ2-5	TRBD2	CAGGGRSRETQYF	TGTGCCGGTGGCGGGAGATCGCGAGAGACCCAGTACTTC
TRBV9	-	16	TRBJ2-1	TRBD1	CASSVVADRGHNEQFF	TGTGCCAGCAGCGTAGTAGCGGACAGGGGGCACAATGAGCAGTTCTTC
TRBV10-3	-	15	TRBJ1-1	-	CAIKEGTAANTEAFF	TGTGCCATCAAGGAGGGTACGGCGGCGAACACTGAAGCTTTCTTT
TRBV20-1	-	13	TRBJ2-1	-	CSAKRQARGEQFF	TGCAGTGCAAAACGACAGGCGAGGGGTGAGCAGTTCTTC
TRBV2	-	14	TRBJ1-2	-	CASSGVGPDYGYTF	TGTGCCAGCAGTGGTGTAGGGCCGGACTATGGCTACACCTTC
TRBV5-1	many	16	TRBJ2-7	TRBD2	CASSSTGRDSSYEQYF	TGCGCCAGCAGTTCAACTGGGAGGGACTCCTCCTACGAGCAGTACTTC
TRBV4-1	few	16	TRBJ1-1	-	CASSQVRGAVNTEAFF	TGCGCCAGCAGCCAAGTTAGGGGGGCAGTGAACACTGAAGCTTTCTTT
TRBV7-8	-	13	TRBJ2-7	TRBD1	CASTDDRGHEQYF	TGTGCCAGCACTGACGACAGGGGTCACGAGCAGTACTTC
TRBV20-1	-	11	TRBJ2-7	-	CSPKQGDEQYF	TGCAGTCCAAAACAGGGCGACGAGCAGTACTTC
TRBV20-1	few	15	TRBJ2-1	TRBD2	CSAVGGGRAGNEQFF	TGCAGTGCTGTCGGTGGCGGGAGGGCCGGTAATGAGCAGTTCTTC
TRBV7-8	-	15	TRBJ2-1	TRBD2	CASSPGLAGDNEQFF	TGTGCCAGCAGCCCGGGACTAGCGGGGGACAATGAGCAGTTCTTC
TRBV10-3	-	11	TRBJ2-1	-	CAISDINEQFF	TGTGCCATCAGTGATATAAATGAGCAGTTCTTC
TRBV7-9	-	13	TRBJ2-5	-	CASSSRVLETQYF	TGTGCCAGCAGCTCCAGGGTCCTGGAGACCCAGTACTTC
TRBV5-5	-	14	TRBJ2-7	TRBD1	CASSFSTGDYEQYF	TGTGCCAGCAGTTTCTCGACAGGGGACTACGAGCAGTACTTC
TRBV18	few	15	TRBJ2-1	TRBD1	CASSPPRQGLSEQFF	TGTGCCAGCTCACCACCTAGACAGGGTCTGAGTGAGCAGTTCTTC
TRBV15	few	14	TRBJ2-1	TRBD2	CATFGGRASNEQFF	TGTGCCACTTTTGGCGGGAGGGCCTCAAATGAGCAGTTCTTC
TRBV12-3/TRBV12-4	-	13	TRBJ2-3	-	CASSFGYLDTQYF	TGTGCCAGCAGTTTTGGGTATTTAGATACGCAGTATTTT
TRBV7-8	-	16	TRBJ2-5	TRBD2	CASSSRTSLGGETQYF	TGTGCCAGCAGCTCAAGGACTAGTCTGGGGGGAGAGACCCAGTACTTC